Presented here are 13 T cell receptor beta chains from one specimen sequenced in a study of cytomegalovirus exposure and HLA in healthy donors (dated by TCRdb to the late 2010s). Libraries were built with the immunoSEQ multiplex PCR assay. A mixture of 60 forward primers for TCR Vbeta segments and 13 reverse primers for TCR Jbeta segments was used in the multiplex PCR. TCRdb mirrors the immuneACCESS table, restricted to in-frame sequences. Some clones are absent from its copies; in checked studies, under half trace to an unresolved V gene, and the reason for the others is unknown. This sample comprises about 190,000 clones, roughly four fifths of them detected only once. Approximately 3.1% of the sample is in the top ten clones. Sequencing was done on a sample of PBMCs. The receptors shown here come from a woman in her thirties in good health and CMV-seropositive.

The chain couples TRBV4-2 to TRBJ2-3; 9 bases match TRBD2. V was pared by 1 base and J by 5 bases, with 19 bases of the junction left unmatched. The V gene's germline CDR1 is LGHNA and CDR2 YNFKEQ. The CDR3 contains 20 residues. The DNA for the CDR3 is TGTGCCAGCAGCCAAGTGGCCGGGGAGCGGGAGGTGGGGGGTCGAGATACGCAGTATTTT. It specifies CASSQVAGEREVGGRDTQYF.

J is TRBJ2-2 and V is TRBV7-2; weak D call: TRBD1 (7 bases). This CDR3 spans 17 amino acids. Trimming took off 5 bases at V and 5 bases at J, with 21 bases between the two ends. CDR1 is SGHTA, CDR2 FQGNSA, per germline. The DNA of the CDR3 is TGTGCCAGCAGCGGCAAAGGGGGCGGGATGGTTACCGGGGAGCTGTTTTTT. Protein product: CASSGKGGGMVTGELFF.

This CDR3 is CASSSVAGRQETQYF. The CDR3 DNA reads TGTGCCAGCAGCTCGGTAGCGGGAAGACAAGAGACCCAGTACTTC. The chain employs TRBV5-5 and TRBJ2-5; 8 bases agree with TRBD2. V shed 3 bases, J shed 2 bases, and the junction held 6 bases outside the gene matches. Germline loops: CDR1 SGHKS, CDR2 YYEKEE (reference sequence). The CDR3 loop spans 15 amino acids.

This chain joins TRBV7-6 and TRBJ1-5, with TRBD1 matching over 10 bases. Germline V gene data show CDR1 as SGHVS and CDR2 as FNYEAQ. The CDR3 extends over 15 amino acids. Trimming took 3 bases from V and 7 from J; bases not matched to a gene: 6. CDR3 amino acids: CASSLGQGLGQPQHF. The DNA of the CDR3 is TGTGCCAGCAGCTTGGGACAGGGGTTGGGACAGCCCCAGCATTTT. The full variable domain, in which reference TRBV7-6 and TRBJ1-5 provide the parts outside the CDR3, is GAGVSQSPRYKVTKRGQDVALRCDPISGHVSLYWYRQALGQGPEFLTYFNYEAQQDKSGLPNDRFSAERPEGSISTLTIQRTEQRDSAMYRCASSLGQGLGQPQHFGDGTRLSIL.

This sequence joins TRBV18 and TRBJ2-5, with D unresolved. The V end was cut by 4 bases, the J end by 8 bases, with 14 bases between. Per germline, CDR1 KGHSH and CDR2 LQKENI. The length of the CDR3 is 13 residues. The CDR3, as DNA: TGTGCCAGCTCACGCCCAGATACAGACACCCAGTACTTC. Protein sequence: CASSRPDTDTQYF.

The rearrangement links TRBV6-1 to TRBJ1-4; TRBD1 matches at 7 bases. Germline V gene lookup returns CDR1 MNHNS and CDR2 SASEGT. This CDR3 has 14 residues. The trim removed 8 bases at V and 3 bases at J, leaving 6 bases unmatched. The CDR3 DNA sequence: TGTGCCAGCCTCCCAGGGGGTCCTAATGAAAAACTGTTTTTT. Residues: CASLPGGPNEKLFF.

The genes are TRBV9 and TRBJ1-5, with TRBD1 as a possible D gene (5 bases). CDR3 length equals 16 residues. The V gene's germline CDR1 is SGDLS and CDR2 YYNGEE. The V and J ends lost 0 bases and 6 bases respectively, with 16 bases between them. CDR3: CASSVGSGEFGQPQHF. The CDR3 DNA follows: TGTGCCAGCAGCGTAGGTTCGGGGGAGTTCGGTCAGCCCCAGCATTTT.

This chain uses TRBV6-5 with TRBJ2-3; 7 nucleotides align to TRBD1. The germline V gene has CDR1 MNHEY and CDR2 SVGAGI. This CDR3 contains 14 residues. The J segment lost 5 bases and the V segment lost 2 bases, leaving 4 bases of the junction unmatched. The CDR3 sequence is CASSYRGLGDTQYF. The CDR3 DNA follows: TGTGCCAGCAGTTACAGGGGGCTGGGAGATACGCAGTATTTT.

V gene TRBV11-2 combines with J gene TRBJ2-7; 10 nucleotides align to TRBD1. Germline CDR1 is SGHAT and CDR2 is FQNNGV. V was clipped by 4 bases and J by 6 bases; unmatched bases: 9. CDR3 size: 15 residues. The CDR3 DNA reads TGTGCCAGCAGCTCGTACCGAGACAGGGGGCCCGAGCAGTACTTC. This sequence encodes CASSSYRDRGPEQYF. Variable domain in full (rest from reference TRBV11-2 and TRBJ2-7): EAGVAQSPRYKIIEKRQSVAFWCNPISGHATLYWYQQILGQGPKLLIQFQNNGVVDDSQLPKDRFSAERLKGVDSTLKIQPAKLEDSAVYLCASSSYRDRGPEQYFGPGTRLTVT.

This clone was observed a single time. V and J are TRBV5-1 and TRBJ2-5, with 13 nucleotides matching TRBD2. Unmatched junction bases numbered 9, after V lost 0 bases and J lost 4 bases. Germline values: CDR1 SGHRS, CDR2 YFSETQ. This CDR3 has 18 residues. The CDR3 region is CASSLGTSGRAIGETQYF. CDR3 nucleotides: TGCGCCAGCAGCTTGGGTACTAGCGGGAGGGCTATTGGAGAGACCCAGTACTTC.

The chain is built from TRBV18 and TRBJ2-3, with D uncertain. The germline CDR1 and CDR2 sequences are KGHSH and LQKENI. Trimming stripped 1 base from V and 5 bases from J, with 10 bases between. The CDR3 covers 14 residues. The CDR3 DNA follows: TGTGCCAGCTCACCACGCGACTCGAGAGATACGCAGTATTTT. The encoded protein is CASSPRDSRDTQYF.

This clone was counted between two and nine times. The CDR3 bases are TGTGCCAGCAGTGGAGCTAGCGGCTTTAGCACAGATACGCAGTATTTT. The encoded protein is CASSGASGFSTDTQYF. This chain links TRBV2 with TRBJ2-3; TRBD2 agrees at 7 bases. CDR3 length equals 16 residues. Unmatched junction bases numbered 7, after V lost 4 bases and J lost 0 bases. Per germline, CDR1 SNHLY and CDR2 FYNNEI.

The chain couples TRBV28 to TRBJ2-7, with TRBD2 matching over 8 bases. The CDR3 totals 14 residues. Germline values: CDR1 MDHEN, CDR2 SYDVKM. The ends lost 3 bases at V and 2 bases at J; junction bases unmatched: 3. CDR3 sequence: CASSFREGPYEQYF. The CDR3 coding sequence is TGTGCCAGCAGTTTCCGGGAGGGTCCCTACGAGCAGTACTTC.